One and the same sample provided the 21 T cell receptor beta chains below, sequenced in a study of blood T cell repertoires in COVID-19. Method: immunoSEQ multiplex PCR; TCRdb's copy keeps in-frame clones and lacks some. The sample carries 210,000 or so clones, about 85% recorded once. The source material was PBMCs or T cells enriched from blood (not recorded which). Receptors originate from a young man who had recovered from COVID-19.

This clone occurred once. This sequence joins TRBV6-1 and TRBJ1-2; D unclear. The CDR3 has 14 amino acids. Trimming pared 2 bases from V and 4 bases from J, leaving 11 bases between. Germline V gives CDR1 MNHNS, CDR2 SASEGT. CDR3 bases: TGTGCCAGCAGTGAAAGAGGGATCAGCTATGGCTACACCTTC. Encoded protein: CASSERGISYGYTF.

The chain employs TRBV5-1 and TRBJ2-2; D is ambiguous. V shed 0 bases and J shed 7 bases, with 4 bases lying between them. Germline CDR1 reads SGHRS; CDR2 reads YFSETQ. The CDR3 consists of 12 residues. DNA for the CDR3: TGCGCCAGCAGCTTGGAGAGCGGGGAGCTGTTTTTT. Its translation: CASSLESGELFF.

The genes are TRBV27 and TRBJ1-1, with 10 bases identical to TRBD1. V was pared by 1 base and J by 3 bases, with 5 bases of the junction left unmatched. CDR3 size: 16 residues. Germline V CDR1 and CDR2: MNHEY, SMNVEV (reference sequence). CDR3 amino acids: CASSLYLGQGDTEAFF. The CDR3 DNA reads as TGTGCCAGCAGTTTATACTTAGGACAGGGGGACACTGAAGCTTTCTTT.

This clone was picked up many times. V usage is TRBV7-9 and J usage is TRBJ2-5; 8 positions agree with TRBD1. V was clipped by 6 bases and J by 4 bases; unmatched bases: 10. Germline V gene data show CDR1 as SEHNR and CDR2 as FQNEAQ (reference sequence). The CDR3 runs to 15 residues. The CDR3 DNA is TGTGCCAGCAGGGCTGCACAGGGGGAAAGAGAGACCCAGTACTTC. It specifies CASRAAQGERETQYF.

The rearrangement uses TRBV18 and TRBJ2-5, with D possibly being TRBD2 (5 bases). The CDR3 is 18 residues long. In germline, CDR1 is KGHSH, CDR2 LQKENI. V gave up 3 bases and J gave up 5 bases, with 25 bases separating them. CDR3 in amino acids: CASSPRLGLSSGQETQYF. DNA of the CDR3: TGTGCCAGCTCACCGCGGCTGGGATTGTCGAGCGGTCAGGAGACCCAGTACTTC. Full variable domain (rest looked up from reference TRBV18 and TRBJ2-5): NAGVMQNPRHLVRRRGQEARLRCSPMKGHSHVYWYRQLPEEGLKFMVYLQKENIIDESGMPKERFSAEFPKEGPSILRIQQVVRGDSAAYFCASSPRLGLSSGQETQYFGPGTRLLVL.

The rearrangement uses TRBV7-4 and TRBJ2-7, with D perhaps matching TRBD2 (6 bases). Germline V gene lookup returns CDR1 SGHVT and CDR2 SQSDAQ. This CDR3 has 18 residues. Trimming left V 3 bases short and J 7 bases short, with 28 bases between. The CDR3 loop reads CASSLGIGEECPRREQYF. Here the CDR3 DNA reads TGTGCCAGCAGCTTGGGAATAGGGGAGGAGTGCCCCCGGAGGGAGCAGTACTTC.

The J gene is TRBJ1-1, the V gene TRBV19, with D unresolved. CDR1 is LNHDA, CDR2 SQIVND, per germline (reference sequence). Deletions cut 5 bases from V and 0 bases from J, with 4 bases between. The CDR3 is 12 residues long. The CDR3 nucleotides read TGTGCCAGTAGTTCAGTGAACACTGAAGCTTTCTTT. This codes for CASSSVNTEAFF.

The V call is TRBV9, the J call TRBJ2-7, with TRBD1 identical over 9 bases. V trimming: 4 bases; J trimming: 4 bases; junction bases outside the gene matches: 6. Germline CDR1 SGDLS, CDR2 YYNGEE. This CDR3 has 14 residues. In nucleotides, the CDR3 is TGTGCCAGCAGCTTTACAGGGGGCCAGTACGAGCAGTACTTC. This encodes CASSFTGGQYEQYF.

The chain links TRBV30 to TRBJ1-2, with 7 positions matching TRBD1. Germline-derived CDR1 and CDR2 are GTSNPN and SVGIG (reference sequence). The CDR3 sequence is 13 residues long. The junction had 8 bases not matched to a gene; V was cut back by 2 bases and J by 8 bases. The CDR3 DNA sequence: TGTGCCTGGAGTTCCGGGACAGATAACGGCTACACCTTC. Encoded protein: CAWSSGTDNGYTF. The full variable domain, rest sourced from reference TRBV30 and TRBJ1-2, is SQTIHQWPATLVQPVGSPLSLECTVEGTSNPNLYWYRQAAGRGLQLLFYSVGIGQISSEVPQNLSASRPQDRQFILSSKKLLLSDSGFYLCAWSSGTDNGYTFGSGTRLTVV.

This chain links TRBV19 with TRBJ2-3; 10 nucleotides line up with TRBD2. J lost 1 base, V lost 4 bases, and 23 bases had no gene match. The CDR3 contains 22 residues. In germline, CDR1 is LNHDA, CDR2 SQIVND (reference sequence). CDR3 sequence reads: CASSTHVRLASGGGGGTDTQYF. The CDR3 DNA is TGTGCCAGTAGTACGCATGTGCGTTTAGCTAGCGGGGGAGGCGGAGGCACAGATACGCAGTATTTT.

The genes are TRBV12-3 or TRBV12-4 and TRBJ2-3; tentative D call: TRBD2 (6 bases). The V end lost 2 bases, the J end lost 9 bases, and 9 bases lay between the germline ends. The CDR3 loop spans 12 amino acids. Here the CDR3 DNA reads TGTGCCAGCAGTTTATCGGCGGGGACGCAGTATTTT. It specifies CASSLSAGTQYF.

This clone was seen more than once but under ten times. The J gene is TRBJ1-3, the V gene TRBV11-2; D is unclear. The V gene lost 6 bases and the J gene lost 4 bases, with 10 bases spanning the gap. This CDR3 is 13 amino acids long. CDR1 and CDR2 from the germline V gene are SGHAT and FQNNGV. The CDR3 sequence is CASREQSGNTIYF. For the CDR3, the DNA is TGTGCCAGCAGGGAGCAATCGGGAAACACCATATATTTT.

This rearrangement joins TRBV20-1 to TRBJ1-4; TRBD1 agrees at 10 bases. With 3 bases clipped from V and 7 bases from J, the junction kept 11 bases outside the gene matches. The CDR3 contains 16 residues. Germline CDR1 reads DFQATT; CDR2 reads SNEGSKA (reference sequence). The CDR3 bases are TGCAGTGCTAGTTTGGGACAGGGGAGGTTTGGTGAAAAACTGTTTTTT. Amino acids: CSASLGQGRFGEKLFF.

This chain's CDR3 is CASSFPAGSTDTQYF. The CDR3 nucleotides are TGTGCCAGCAGCTTTCCAGCGGGGAGCACAGATACGCAGTATTTT. The chain joins TRBV7-9 to TRBJ2-3, with TRBD2 identical over 7 bases. J lost 0 bases, V lost 3 bases, and 3 bases had no gene match. Germline CDR1 reads SEHNR; CDR2 reads FQNEAQ (reference sequence). The CDR3 is 15 amino acids. The full variable domain, in which reference TRBV7-9 and TRBJ2-3 provide the parts outside the CDR3, is DTGVSQNPRHKITKRGQNVTFRCDPISEHNRLYWYRQTLGQGPEFLTYFQNEAQLEKSRLLSDRFSAERPKGSFSTLEIQRTEQGDSAMYLCASSFPAGSTDTQYFGPGTRLTVL.

The CDR3 reads CAWGMGQGGQPQHF. CDR3 nucleotide sequence: TGTGCCTGGGGAATGGGACAGGGTGGTCAGCCCCAGCATTTT. The chain carries TRBV30 and TRBJ1-5, with TRBD1 matching 9 bases. Germline V CDR1 and CDR2: GTSNPN, SVGIG (reference sequence). CDR3 length: 14 residues. The J segment lost 6 bases and the V segment lost 5 bases, leaving 8 bases of the junction unmatched. Using reference TRBV30 and TRBJ1-5 for the parts outside the CDR3, the full variable domain is SQTIHQWPATLVQPVGSPLSLECTVEGTSNPNLYWYRQAAGRGLQLLFYSVGIGQISSEVPQNLSASRPQDRQFILSSKKLLLSDSGFYLCAWGMGQGGQPQHFGDGTRLSIL.

This rearrangement joins TRBV3-1 (or the pseudogene TRBV3-2) to TRBJ1-1; D unclear. Germline V gene sequence: CDR1 LGHDT, CDR2 YNNKEL (reference sequence). Trimming removed 1 base from V and 7 bases from J, with 7 bases in between. The CDR3 sequence is 12 residues long. CDR3 nucleotide sequence: TGTGCCAGCAGCCAAGCGCGGAATGAAGCTTTCTTT. Translated: CASSQARNEAFF.

This clone was recorded once. The V and J genes are TRBV15 and TRBJ2-1; 8 bases are shared with TRBD2. Germline trimming cut 2 bases from V and 4 bases from J; bases unmatched to any gene: 10. Per germline, CDR1 LNHNV and CDR2 YYDKDF (reference sequence). The length of the CDR3 is 17 residues. The CDR3 loop is CATSRITKAGDYNEQFF. The CDR3 region has the DNA TGTGCCACCAGCAGAATCACTAAAGCGGGAGATTACAATGAGCAGTTCTTC.

This chain uses TRBV6-2 or TRBV6-3 with TRBJ1-2; unclear D gene. V shed 2 bases and J shed 8 bases, with 9 bases lying between them. Germline CDR1 and CDR2: MNHEY and SVGEGT. The length of the CDR3 is 12 residues. The CDR3: CASSYTQRGYTF. In DNA, the CDR3 is TGTGCCAGCAGTTACACGCAGAGGGGCTACACCTTC.

The chain is built from TRBV7-9 and TRBJ2-5; 7 bases line up with TRBD1. Per germline, CDR1 SEHNR and CDR2 FQNEAQ (reference sequence). CDR3 size: 13 residues. V lost 5 bases, J lost 3 bases, and 3 bases stayed unmatched. In nucleotides, the CDR3 is TGTGCCAGCAGCCGCGGACAGGAAGAGACCCAGTACTTC. Amino acids: CASSRGQEETQYF.

The rearrangement links TRBV7-6 to TRBJ2-2; maybe TRBD1 (5 bases). The germline CDR1 and CDR2 sequences are SGHVS and FNYEAQ. The V and J ends lost 5 bases and 4 bases respectively, with 11 bases between them. The CDR3 has 14 amino acids. The CDR3 here is CASSKRQFTGELFF. DNA of the CDR3: TGTGCCAGCAGCAAGAGACAGTTCACCGGGGAGCTGTTTTTT.

This clone was found a few times. This chain joins TRBV28 and TRBJ2-7, with D possibly TRBD2 on 6 matching bases. Trimming removed 7 bases from V and 1 base from J, with 14 bases in between. Germline CDR1 MDHEN, CDR2 SYDVKM. The CDR3 is made up of 14 amino acids. CDR3 residues: CASTPGLRSYEQYF. CDR3 nucleotides: TGTGCCAGCACGCCGGGACTGAGATCCTACGAGCAGTACTTC.